This TCR beta chain was recorded in a study of prognosis after radiotherapy for stage I lung cancer (dated by TCRdb to the early 2020s). Regarding the study in general: Between early 2018 and early 2019, some 18 stage I NSCLC patients were enrolled in Nanjing, China. Newly diagnosed primary stage I lung tumors were found in approximately 15 patients, while oligometastatic NSCLC after surgical resection of the primary tumor was found in five. Every patient was deemed medically inoperable, around 11 because of comorbidities and over five because they refused surgery. The cohort was made up of some 12 men and more than five women, with a median age of around 70 years and an age range of 53 to 84 years. Some 13 patients had adenocarcinoma and seven had squamous cell carcinoma as the tumor histology. SBRT was given in 3 to 5 fractions with a biologically effective dose of at least 100 Gy, using image-guided IMRT or VMAT. Concurrent therapy was not administered to any patient alongside SBRT. About 20% of the 19 patients developed distant metastases after SBRT, at a median of roughly seven months; the other 15 showed no significant progression. Peripheral blood TCR beta repertoires were profiled in stage I NSCLC patients before and after stereotactic body radiotherapy, and the repertoires were related to distant failure. For each of the approximately 19 patients, one blood sample was taken before SBRT and one after, so the study sequenced approximately 40 samples in total. Results the study describes overall, beyond this receptor: Post-SBRT Shannon entropy and its change from baseline were lower in patients who developed distant metastases; baseline Shannon entropy was not associated with metastases. Limitations of the study included a small cohort and short follow-up, and the study findings need independent validation. Differences by metastasis status were reportedly seen in TRBV and TRBJ usage frequencies, involving two V genes at baseline and, after SBRT, 9 or 10 V genes and two J genes. None of the reported P values were adjusted for multiple comparisons. Unique TCR clone counts fell after SBRT (median around 9,800 before versus 6,000 to 8,000 after; Wilcoxon paired P=0.011). No determination of tumor specificity was made for expanded TCR clones.

No patient had a history of other malignancies or prior chemotherapy or radiotherapy, and all had node-negative disease on CT and PET/CT. At each of two time points, 4.5 to 7 milliliters of peripheral venous blood were collected in EDTA tubes. PBMCs were isolated by Ficoll-Paque Plus density-gradient centrifugation. Samples were stored at -80°C immediately after collection until analysis. The cysteine opens and the phenylalanine closes a CDR3 of 14 amino acids. This entry keeps only the CDR3 DNA: 42 bases, framed from base 1. From a lookup of the germline V gene, CDR1 and CDR2 are SGHAT and FQNNGV. Relative to germline, V is missing 6 bases and J is missing 0 bases, with 5 bases of the junction outside any gene match. Two rounds of multiplex PCR were performed to amplify the TCR beta CDR3 region from genomic DNA. The first PCR round used primers specific to each TRBV and TRBJ gene, and the primer sequences were filed in Chinese patent CN105087789A. The second PCR round used universal primers. The Roche High Pure PCR Template Preparation Kit was used to extract genomic DNA from frozen PBMCs. An Illumina HiSeq 3000 was used to sequence the libraries paired-end with 151 bp reads. For the original study's pipeline: Raw reads lacking the multiplex PCR primer sequences were removed with CutAdapt. PEAR was used to merge high-quality paired reads into contigs. By aligning each contig to reference sequences, MiXCR assigned the TRB V, D and J gene segments to that contig. CDR3 sequences were clustered by base quality and sequence similarity to remove sequencing errors. Shannon entropy normalized by the natural log of productive TCR sequence number was used as the measure of diversity. Clonality was defined as one minus Shannon entropy divided by the natural log of the number of unique clonotypes. Progression-free survival cut-offs for repertoire metrics were chosen using the Youden index of ROC curves, with analyses run in R 3.5.3. Starting from the raw public reads, TCRdb applied fastp trimming at Q25, assembled clones with MiXCR and retained in-frame beta chains. Identical CDR3 proteins give one entry, which carries the most common genes and DNA. The V and J calls come from TCRdb's annotation, not from the publication. A total of under 20,000 distinct CDR3 sequences appear in this sample, roughly 55% of them only once. The ten largest clones capture roughly 29% of the sample.

Note on this clonotype: Its recognized antigen is unknown. Within one base of it there is no much larger clone, and no base qualities were kept.

The source is a donor of 50 years or more with non-small cell lung cancer. The sequence joins TRBV11-2 to TRBJ2-7; 7 central bases correspond to TRBD2. The input for sequencing was PBMCs, taken before or after stereotactic body radiation therapy (not recorded which). CDR3 region: CASSEAGNSYEQYF. The DNA sequence is given as TGTGCCAGCAGTGAAGCGGGGAACTCCTACGAGCAGTACTTC.